Shown below are 21 T cell receptor beta chains from a single sample sequenced in a study of radiation and T cells in renal cell carcinoma. Stated time point: blood 4 weeks post-SBRT, at nephrectomy. Treatment specified: 15 Gy SBRT to primary tumor, nephrectomy 4 weeks later. TCRdb's table, derived via immunoSEQ multiplex PCR, lists solely in-frame clones and lacks some. Of some 150,000 clones in the sample, 75% to 90% were seen once. The source was blood, collected from a patient whose treatment included radiotherapy and nephrectomy. The receptors derive from a woman aged 50 to 65 with renal cell carcinoma.

This chain uses TRBV18 with TRBJ1-1; tentatively, D is TRBD1 (5 bases). CDR3 length equals 15 residues. The germline V gene encodes CDR1 KGHSH and CDR2 LQKENI. Trimming removed 2 bases from V and 5 bases from J, with 15 bases in between. The CDR3 region is CASSPMGTSGTEAFF. The CDR3 DNA sequence: TGTGCCAGCTCACCAATGGGGACGTCGGGGACTGAAGCTTTCTTT.

The V and J genes are TRBV25-1 and TRBJ2-1; D is undetermined. The CDR3 is 15 residues long. CDR1 is MGHDK, CDR2 SYGVNS, per germline. V was trimmed by 2 bases and J by 4 bases, leaving 12 bases between them. CDR3 DNA: TGTGCCAGCAGTGAAGGTCAGGAATTTTACAATGAGCAGTTCTTC. As protein: CASSEGQEFYNEQFF.

The chain has TRBV5-1 and TRBJ2-3; D possibly corresponds to TRBD2 (6 bases). Trimming pared 0 bases from V and 4 bases from J, leaving 9 bases between. CDR1 and CDR2 (germline): SGHRS, YFSETQ. The CDR3 runs 14 residues. CDR3 coding DNA: TGCGCCAGCAGCTTGGGACAGCGGGCAGATACGCAGTATTTT. This translates into CASSLGQRADTQYF.

The rearrangement links TRBV30 to TRBJ1-2; the D is unclear. The V end lost 5 bases, the J end lost 3 bases, and 4 bases lay between the germline ends. Germline V gene sequence: CDR1 GTSNPN, CDR2 SVGIG (reference sequence). The length of the CDR3 is 10 residues. CDR3 amino acids: CAWWDYGYTF. The CDR3 DNA follows: TGTGCCTGGTGGGACTATGGCTACACCTTC.

This clone was detected once. An end of the junction differs from the germline gene, which may be a read error. This chain links TRBV28 with TRBJ1-4, with a weak D call TRBD1 (6 bases). The CDR3 is made up of 14 amino acids. CDR1 is MDHEN and CDR2 is SYDVKM in the germline V gene. This CDR3 is CASSSGTTNEKLFF. CDR3 nucleotides: TGTGCCAGCAGCTCCGGGACAACGAATGAAAAACTGTTTTTT.

The chain has TRBV7-8 and TRBJ2-2, with TRBD1 identical over 7 bases. Germline V CDR1 and CDR2: SGHVS, FQNEAQ. With V trimmed by 1 base and J by 1 base, 3 bases remained unmatched. This CDR3 spans 16 amino acids. The CDR3 here is CASSLEAGGNTGELFF. For the CDR3, the DNA is TGTGCCAGCAGCTTAGAGGCAGGGGGGAACACCGGGGAGCTGTTTTTT.

The chain couples TRBV6-1 to TRBJ2-7; a possible D gene is TRBD1 (6 bases). The CDR3 extends over 13 amino acids. Per germline, CDR1 MNHNS and CDR2 SASEGT. V lost 7 bases to trimming and J lost 5 bases, with 15 bases between them. The CDR3 reads CASTTGTRHEQYF. The CDR3 DNA reads as TGTGCCAGCACCACCGGGACACGCCACGAGCAGTACTTC.

The chain links TRBV5-8 to TRBJ2-6, with 10 bases lining up with TRBD1. With V trimmed by 4 bases and J by 0 bases, 10 bases remained unmatched. Germline V CDR1 and CDR2: SGHTS, YDEGEE. This CDR3 is built from 19 residues. CDR3: CASSKDRGSTFSGANVLTF. The CDR3 DNA reads as TGTGCCAGCAGCAAGGACAGGGGGAGTACTTTCTCTGGGGCCAACGTCCTGACTTTC.

The chain joins TRBV5-1 to TRBJ2-3; TRBD2 might be the D (6 bases). Germline V gene lookup returns CDR1 SGHRS and CDR2 YFSETQ. The ends were cut back, 4 bases at V and 6 bases at J, with 15 bases in the middle. The CDR3 covers 14 residues. CDR3 coding DNA: TGCGCCAGCAGCGTACCACAGGCGGGGGATACGCAGTATTTT. It is translated as CASSVPQAGDTQYF.

The rearrangement links TRBV5-1 to TRBJ2-5; TRBD2 agrees at 8 bases. Trimming cost V 4 bases and J 5 bases; bases outside gene matches: 10. The CDR3 runs 15 residues. In germline, CDR1 is SGHRS, CDR2 YFSETQ. The CDR3 loop reads CASSLPGGTTETQYF. The DNA for the CDR3 is TGCGCCAGCAGCCTTCCGGGGGGGACTACTGAGACCCAGTACTTC.

A single count supports this clone. V gene TRBV28 combines with J gene TRBJ2-1; 11 nucleotides agree with TRBD2. V gave up 3 bases and J gave up 8 bases; unmatched junction bases: 3. The V gene's germline CDR1 is MDHEN and CDR2 SYDVKM. The CDR3 totals 14 residues. DNA for the CDR3: TGTGCCAGCAGTTTCCCTAGCGGGAGGTATGAGCAGTTCTTC. Protein product: CASSFPSGRYEQFF. Full variable domain (rest looked up from reference TRBV28 and TRBJ2-1): DVKVTQSSRYLVKRTGEKVFLECVQDMDHENMFWYRQDPGLGLRLIYFSYDVKMKEKGDIPEGYSVSREKKERFSLILESASTNQTSMYLCASSFPSGRYEQFFGPGTRLTVL.

The chain joins TRBV10-1 to TRBJ2-1; D is unclear. The CDR3 has 13 residues. Germline assignment: CDR1 WNHNN and CDR2 SYGVQD (reference sequence). The V end lost 4 bases, the J end lost 7 bases, and 11 bases lay between the germline ends. This chain's CDR3 is CASSGRYRNEQFF. Written as DNA, the CDR3 is TGCGCCAGCAGTGGTCGGTACCGGAATGAGCAGTTCTTC.

About this clone itself: One junction end does not reproduce the germline sequence, and a read error may be involved. The rearrangement uses TRBV5-4 and TRBJ1-5; D not resolved. Germline V gene data show CDR1 as SGHNT and CDR2 as YYREEE (reference sequence). The CDR3 is 18 residues long. CDR3 nucleotides: TGCGCCAGCAGCCAAGATGCCGGGGTAGGGAGGAACAATCAGCCCCAGCATTTT. Its protein product is CASSQDAGVGRNNQPQHF.

The chain carries TRBV30 and TRBJ2-5; the D gene is possibly TRBD2 (5 bases). The CDR3 loop spans 13 amino acids. The V end was cut by 4 bases, the J end by 5 bases, with 14 bases between. Germline lookup yields CDR1 GTSNPN and CDR2 SVGIG (reference sequence). This CDR3 is CAWNGLAWETQYF. In DNA, the CDR3 is TGTGCCTGGAATGGGCTAGCATGGGAGACCCAGTACTTC.

This clone was seen a single time. The chain couples TRBV7-9 to TRBJ2-5; D remains unclear. CDR3 length equals 15 residues. Germline V gene lookup returns CDR1 SEHNR and CDR2 FQNEAQ (reference sequence). Trimming removed 2 bases from V and 1 base from J, with 11 bases in between. The CDR3 DNA reads as TGTGCCAGCAGCTTATCTGGAGTATCCCAAGAGACCCAGTACTTC. It yields the protein CASSLSGVSQETQYF. Together with reference TRBV7-9 and TRBJ2-5, the CDR3 gives the full variable domain: DTGVSQNPRHKITKRGQNVTFRCDPISEHNRLYWYRQTLGQGPEFLTYFQNEAQLEKSRLLSDRFSAERPKGSFSTLEIQRTEQGDSAMYLCASSLSGVSQETQYFGPGTRLLVL.

The chain is built from TRBV7-9 and TRBJ1-1, with 10 nucleotides matching TRBD1. V was pared by 5 bases and J by 10 bases, with 16 bases of the junction left unmatched. Germline CDR1 is SEHNR and CDR2 is FQNEAQ (reference sequence). The CDR3 spans 16 residues. This CDR3 reads CASSPSSPTGGDGAFF. In DNA form, the CDR3 reads TGTGCCAGCAGCCCCTCGTCCCCGACAGGGGGCGACGGAGCTTTCTTT.

The rearrangement uses TRBV21-1 and TRBJ2-7; TRBD1 is the table's D call, not checked against the DNA. TRBV21-1 is a known pseudogene. This CDR3 contains 14 residues. The DNA of the CDR3 is TGTGCCAGCAGCAAGCGGCAGGGGTCCTACGAGCAGTACTTC. It codes for CASSKRQGSYEQYF.

This chain connects TRBV2 to TRBJ1-5, with 9 positions matching TRBD1. The CDR3 contains 16 residues. The germline gives CDR1 SNHLY, CDR2 FYNNEI. Trimming took 1 base from V and 5 from J; bases not matched to a gene: 6. Here the CDR3 reads CASSEGTGAGDQPQHF. DNA of the CDR3: TGTGCCAGCAGTGAAGGGACAGGGGCGGGGGATCAGCCCCAGCATTTT.

This rearrangement joins TRBV7-9 to TRBJ1-5, with unresolved D. The CDR3 is 12 amino acids. Germline values: CDR1 SEHNR, CDR2 FQNEAQ (reference sequence). Trimming stripped 8 bases from V and 0 bases from J, with 5 bases between. CDR3 DNA sequence: TGTGCCAGCGGGGATAGCAATCAGCCCCAGCATTTT. It translates to CASGDSNQPQHF.

V gene TRBV30 combines with J gene TRBJ1-1, with D possibly TRBD1 on 6 matching bases. Trimming took 0 bases from V and 2 from J, leaving 16 bases between them. There are 16 residues in the CDR3. In germline, CDR1 is GTSNPN, CDR2 SVGIG (reference sequence). CDR3 bases: TGTGCCTGGAGTGTAGGAAAAGGACAGAAAAACACTGAAGCTTTCTTT. Amino acids: CAWSVGKGQKNTEAFF.

This clone was recorded a few times. This chain uses TRBV5-1 with TRBJ1-6; no firm D call. In germline, CDR1 is SGHRS, CDR2 YFSETQ. Trimming took off 0 bases at V and 9 bases at J, with 10 bases between the two ends. CDR3 length: 14 residues. Here the CDR3 reads CASSLVDLSSPLHF. In DNA form, the CDR3 reads TGCGCCAGCAGCTTGGTGGACCTCTCTTCACCCCTCCACTTT.